This T cell receptor beta chain was documented in a study of cytomegalovirus exposure and HLA in healthy donors. Germline-derived CDR1 and CDR2 are MGHRA and YSYEKL. This CDR3 spans 13 amino acids. The V end was cut by 4 bases, the J end by 6 bases, with 10 bases between. The PCR employed 60 Vbeta primers together with 13 Jbeta primers. TCRdb's table, derived via immunoSEQ multiplex PCR, lists solely in-frame clones and lacks some. The sample contains 200,000 or so clones, 82% of which appear only once. Sequencing input: PBMCs. This TCR came from a boy younger than 10 in good health and CMV-seronegative. V gene TRBV4-1 combines with J gene TRBJ2-1; D might be TRBD2 (6 bases). CDR3 in amino acids: CASSLAGSNEQFF. Written as DNA, the CDR3 is TGCGCCAGCAGCCTCGCGGGGAGCAATGAGCAGTTCTTC.